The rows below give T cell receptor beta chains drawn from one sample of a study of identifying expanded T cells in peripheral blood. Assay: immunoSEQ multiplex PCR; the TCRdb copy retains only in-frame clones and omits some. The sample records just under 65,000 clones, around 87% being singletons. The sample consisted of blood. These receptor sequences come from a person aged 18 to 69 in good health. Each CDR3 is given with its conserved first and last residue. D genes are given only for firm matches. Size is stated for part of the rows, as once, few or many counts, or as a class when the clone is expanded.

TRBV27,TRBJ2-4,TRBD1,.,CASSSGQALAKNIQYF,TGTGCCAGCAGTTCGGGACAGGCTCTAGCCAAAAACATTCAGTACTTC
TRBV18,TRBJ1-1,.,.,CASSPQVYGANTEAFF,TGTGCCAGCTCACCACAGGTTTACGGCGCGAACACTGAAGCTTTCTTT
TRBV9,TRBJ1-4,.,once,CASSARGLNEKLFF,TGTGCCAGCAGTGCGCGGGGGCTTAATGAAAAACTGTTTTTT
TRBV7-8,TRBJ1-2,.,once,CASSPNTGLRYGYTF,TGTGCCAGCAGCCCTAATACAGGGCTACGATATGGCTACACCTTC
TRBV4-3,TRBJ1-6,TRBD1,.,CASSPGPGQGGSPLHF,TGCGCCAGCAGCCCGGGGCCGGGACAGGGTGGTTCACCCCTCCACTTT
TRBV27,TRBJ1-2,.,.,CASSGGYGGKDYGYTF,TGTGCCAGCAGTGGGGGGTATGGGGGAAAGGACTATGGCTACACCTTC
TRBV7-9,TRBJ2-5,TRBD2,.,CASSLGLAEETQYF,TGTGCCAGCAGCCTGGGACTAGCGGAAGAGACCCAGTACTTC
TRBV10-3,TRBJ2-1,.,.,CAISELARNEQFF,TGTGCCATCAGTGAGCTAGCGCGGAATGAGCAGTTCTTC
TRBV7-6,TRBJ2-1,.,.,CASSPREWRAGNEQFF,TGTGCCAGCAGCCCCCGAGAGTGGCGGGCTGGAAATGAGCAGTTCTTC
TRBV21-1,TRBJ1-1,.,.,CASSKRGTGREAFF,TGTGCCAGCAGCAAACGGGGGACAGGGAGGGAAGCTTTCTTT
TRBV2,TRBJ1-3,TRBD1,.,CASSLQGAGGNTIYF,TGTGCCAGCTCGCTTCAGGGGGCGGGAGGAAACACCATATATTTT
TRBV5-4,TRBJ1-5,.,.,CASSLEQNQPQHF,TGTGCCAGCAGCTTGGAACAGAATCAGCCCCAGCATTTT
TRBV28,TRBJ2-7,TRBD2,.,CASSLSTSGNSEQYF,TGTGCCAGCAGTTTATCGACTAGCGGGAATAGCGAGCAGTACTTC
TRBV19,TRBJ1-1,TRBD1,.,CASSLRTGRGTEAFF,TGTGCCAGTAGTCTACGGACAGGACGAGGGACTGAAGCTTTCTTT
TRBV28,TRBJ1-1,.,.,CASSLSFRQPSMTEAFF,TGTGCCAGCAGTTTATCATTCAGACAACCGAGCATGACTGAAGCTTTCTTT
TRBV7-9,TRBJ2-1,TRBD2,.,CASSASGGPYNEQFF,TGTGCCAGCAGCGCTAGCGGGGGCCCCTACAATGAGCAGTTCTTC
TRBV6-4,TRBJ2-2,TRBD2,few,CASSEASGSTGELFF,TGTGCCAGCAGTGAGGCTAGCGGGAGCACCGGGGAGCTGTTTTTT
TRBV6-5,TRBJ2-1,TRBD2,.,CASSYSGEGPAEQFF,TGTGCCAGCAGTTACTCGGGGGAGGGCCCGGCCGAGCAGTTCTTC
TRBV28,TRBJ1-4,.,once,CASSFRGGDEKLFF,TGTGCCAGCAGTTTTAGGGGCGGGGATGAAAAACTGTTTTTT
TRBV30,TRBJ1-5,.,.,CAWRGLSSNQPQHF,TGTGCCTGGAGAGGGCTGAGTAGCAATCAGCCCCAGCATTTT
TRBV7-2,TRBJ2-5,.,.,CASSPTRMETQYF,TGTGCCAGCAGCCCTACCAGGATGGAGACCCAGTACTTC
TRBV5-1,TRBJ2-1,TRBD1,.,CASSPRGQGTTNEQFF,TGCGCCAGCAGCCCCAGAGGACAGGGGACTACGAATGAGCAGTTCTTC
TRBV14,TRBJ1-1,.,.,CASSLEMNTEAFF,TGTGCCAGCAGCCTAGAGATGAACACTGAAGCTTTCTTT
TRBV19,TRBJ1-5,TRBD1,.,CASSGGDRGGIRNQPQHF,TGTGCCAGTAGTGGAGGCGACAGGGGAGGGATTCGCAATCAGCCCCAGCATTTT
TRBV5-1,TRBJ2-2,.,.,CASSLGETTGELFF,TGCGCCAGCAGCTTGGGGGAAACCACCGGGGAGCTGTTTTTT
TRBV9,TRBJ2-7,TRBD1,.,CASSMTGVDEQYF,TGTGCCAGCAGCATGACAGGGGTCGACGAGCAGTACTTC
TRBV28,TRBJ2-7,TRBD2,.,CASSFTGPLAGTDYEQYF,TGTGCCAGCAGTTTTACAGGGCCGCTAGCGGGGACCGACTACGAGCAGTACTTC
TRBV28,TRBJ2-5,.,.,CASSLPPTGTQYF,TGTGCCAGCAGTTTACCCCCTACTGGGACCCAGTACTTC
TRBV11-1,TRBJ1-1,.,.,CASSLAGGRISGSTEAFF,TGTGCCAGCAGCTTAGCGGGGGGCAGGATATCGGGGAGCACTGAAGCTTTCTTT
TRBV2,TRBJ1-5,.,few,CASNGQGSGDQPQHF,TGTGCCAGCAATGGCCAGGGGAGCGGCGATCAGCCCCAGCATTTT
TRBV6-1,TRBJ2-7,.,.,CASSDGMGRTYEQYF,TGTGCCAGCAGTGATGGTATGGGGAGGACCTACGAGCAGTACTTC
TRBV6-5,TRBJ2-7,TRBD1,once,CASSSRSTGKDEQYF,TGTGCCAGCAGTTCTCGCTCGACAGGGAAAGACGAGCAGTACTTC
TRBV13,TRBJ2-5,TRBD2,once,CASSWPSSGGETQYF,TGTGCCAGCAGCTGGCCCTCTAGCGGGGGGGAGACCCAGTACTTC
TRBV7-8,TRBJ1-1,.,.,CASSLVSGNTEAFF,TGTGCCAGCAGCTTAGTGAGTGGGAACACTGAAGCTTTCTTT
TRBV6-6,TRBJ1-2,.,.,CASYTGGAQVYGYTF,TGTGCCAGTTATACGGGGGGGGCGCAGGTCTATGGCTACACCTTC
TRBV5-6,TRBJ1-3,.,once,CASSSSGSRSGNTIYF,TGTGCCAGCAGTTCCTCAGGGAGCCGATCTGGAAACACCATATATTTT
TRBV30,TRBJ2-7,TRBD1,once,CAWNEGTVGYEQYF,TGTGCCTGGAACGAAGGGACAGTCGGATACGAGCAGTACTTC
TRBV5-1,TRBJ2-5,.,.,CASSLNGREQETQYF,TGCGCCAGCAGCTTGAACGGGAGAGAACAAGAGACCCAGTACTTC
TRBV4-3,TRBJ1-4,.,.,CASSEKDRTEIATNEKLFF,TGCGCCAGCAGCGAAAAAGACAGGACAGAAATCGCAACTAATGAAAAACTGTTTTTT
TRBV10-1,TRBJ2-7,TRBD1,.,CASSGDRKGEQYF,TGCGCCAGCAGTGGGGACAGGAAGGGCGAGCAGTACTTC
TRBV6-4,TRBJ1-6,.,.,CASSEEGSNNSPLHF,TGTGCCAGCAGTGAGGAAGGGTCTAATAATTCACCCCTCCACTTT
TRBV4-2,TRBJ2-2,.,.,CASSDSANTGELFF,TGTGCCAGCAGTGACTCCGCGAACACCGGGGAGCTGTTTTTT
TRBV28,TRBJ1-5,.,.,CASSSNLAGRGQPQHF,TGTGCCAGCAGTTCTAACCTGGCGGGTCGGGGTCAGCCCCAGCATTTT
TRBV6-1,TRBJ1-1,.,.,CASSSKMNTEAFF,TGTGCCAGCAGTAGTAAGATGAACACTGAAGCTTTCTTT
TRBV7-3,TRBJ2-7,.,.,CASSLKIASSYEQYF,TGTGCCAGCAGCTTAAAGATTGCTAGCTCCTACGAGCAGTACTTC
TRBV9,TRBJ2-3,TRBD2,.,CASSVLQGRAGGSTDTQYF,TGTGCCAGCAGCGTATTGCAGGGAAGAGCGGGGGGGAGCACAGATACGCAGTATTTT
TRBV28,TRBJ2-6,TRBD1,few,CASSLGDRGSGANVLTF,TGTGCCAGCAGCTTGGGTGACAGGGGCTCTGGGGCCAACGTCCTGACTTTC
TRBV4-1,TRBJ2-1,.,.,CASSQDLQEQFF,TGCGCCAGCAGCCAAGATCTCCAAGAGCAGTTCTTC
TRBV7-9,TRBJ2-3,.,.,CASSLSTTSTDTQYF,TGTGCCAGCAGCTTAAGCACCACCAGCACAGATACGCAGTATTTT
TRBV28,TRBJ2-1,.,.,CASSLAGTYNEQFF,TGTGCCAGCAGTTTAGCGGGAACCTACAATGAGCAGTTCTTC
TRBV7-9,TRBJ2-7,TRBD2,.,CASSPRTRESQEQYF,TGTGCCAGCAGCCCTAGGACTAGGGAATCTCAAGAGCAGTACTTC
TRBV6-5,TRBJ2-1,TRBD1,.,CASRPDRGSWNEQFF,TGTGCCAGCAGGCCGGACAGGGGGTCGTGGAATGAGCAGTTCTTC
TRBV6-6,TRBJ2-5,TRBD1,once,CASSYRDRVETQYF,TGTGCCAGCAGTTACCGGGACAGGGTTGAGACCCAGTACTTC